These 7 T cell receptor beta chains were sequenced from one sample in a study of shared clonotypes between healthy human individuals. The naive CD8 subset, CD45RO-negative cells positively selected for CCR7, excluded terminally differentiated effector memory CD45RA+ cells. TCRdb's table, derived via immunoSEQ multiplex PCR, lists solely in-frame clones and lacks some. The sample lists 1.5 million to 2.5 million clones, approximately 94% occurring once. The sample taken for sequencing was naive CD8+ T cells sorted from blood. The receptors were gathered from a man aged 18 to 30 in good health.

This chain connects TRBV13 to TRBJ2-7, with 10 bases that match TRBD1. The CDR3 is 15 amino acids. CDR1 PRHDT and CDR2 FYEKMQ come from the germline V gene (reference sequence). V was clipped by 5 bases and J by 5 bases; unmatched bases: 9. CDR3 nucleotides: TGTGCCAGCAGCGCCCCAAGACAGGGGGCTAACGAGCAGTACTTC. Translating gives CASSAPRQGANEQYF.

The DNA for the CDR3 is TGTGCCAGCAGCCTGGACACGACCGCATACGGCTACACCTTC. Its protein product is CASSLDTTAYGYTF. The genes are TRBV6-5 and TRBJ1-2, with D possibly matching TRBD1 (5 bases). V was shortened by 6 bases and J by 8 bases, with 19 bases between the two germline ends. Germline CDR1 MNHEY, CDR2 SVGAGI. The CDR3 covers 14 residues.

This chain links TRBV7-9 with TRBJ2-6, with TRBD1 identical over 8 bases. Germline loops: CDR1 SEHNR, CDR2 FQNEAQ (reference sequence). Trimming at V came to 4 bases and at J to 4 bases, leaving 9 bases not matched to a gene. The CDR3 spans 17 residues. This chain's CDR3 is CASSWGAGGTGANVLTF. The CDR3 DNA is TGTGCCAGCAGCTGGGGTGCAGGGGGCACCGGGGCCAACGTCCTGACTTTC.

The rearrangement joins TRBV27 to TRBJ1-1; D is perhaps TRBD1 (6 bases). CDR1 is MNHEY, CDR2 SMNVEV, per germline (reference sequence). The CDR3 runs 15 residues. The V end was cut by 3 bases, the J end by 5 bases, with 16 bases between. CDR3 protein: CASSLVLGGPTEAFF. CDR3 DNA sequence: TGTGCCAGCAGTTTGGTGTTGGGGGGCCCTACTGAAGCTTTCTTT.

As regards this clone: Other DNA sequences in this sample translate to the same CDR3. The CDR3: CASSLLAGGTDTQYF. CDR3 DNA: TGTGCCAGCAGCTTACTAGCGGGGGGCACAGATACGCAGTATTTT. This chain joins TRBV7-3 and TRBJ2-3, with TRBD2 identical over 10 bases. The CDR3 is 15 residues long. The ends lost 2 bases at V and 1 base at J; junction bases unmatched: 0. Germline CDR1 reads SGHTA; CDR2 reads FQGTGA.

This clone was counted a single time. This sequence joins TRBV7-2 and TRBJ2-3; D might be TRBD2 (6 bases). This CDR3 has 13 residues. Germline CDR1 and CDR2: SGHTA and FQGNSA. Trimming removed 5 bases at V and 6 bases at J, with 12 bases between. The CDR3 loop reads CASSHQRVDTQYF. Here the CDR3 DNA reads TGTGCCAGCAGCCATCAGCGGGTGGATACGCAGTATTTT.

The chain is built from TRBV4-2 and TRBJ2-1; D is unclear. The ends were cut back, 0 bases at V and 4 bases at J, with 13 bases in the middle. Looked up from germline, CDR1 is LGHNA and CDR2 is YNFKEQ. The CDR3 sequence is 16 residues long. The CDR3: CASSQERYDGYNEQFF. The CDR3 DNA follows: TGTGCCAGCAGCCAAGAAAGATACGACGGGTACAATGAGCAGTTCTTC.